The 18 T cell receptor beta chains below all came from one sample that was sequenced in a study of identical twins. TCRdb re-called the 5' RACE reads with MiXCR, one entry per CDR3 protein. The table lists some 500,000 distinct CDR3 sequences, roughly a fifth of them singletons. This sample was shared with a second study, whose subject was T cells expressing NK-cell markers.

The source material was CD4+ T cells sorted from blood. These receptors all come from a young woman in good health.

The chain links TRBV29-1 to TRBJ2-7; the match to TRBD1 covers 7 bases. CDR1 and CDR2 from the germline V gene are SQVTM and ANQGSEA. The CDR3 sequence is 12 residues long. With V trimmed by 5 bases and J by 4 bases, 5 bases remained unmatched. This chain's CDR3 is CSVLGGEYEQYF. CDR3 coding DNA: TGCAGCGTTTTAGGGGGCGAATACGAGCAGTACTTC.

This clonotype was seen a few times. CDR3 loop: CASSLNPRTDTQYF. The CDR3 DNA reads as TGTGCCAGCAGCTTAAACCCCCGCACAGATACGCAGTATTTT. The V call is TRBV7-3, the J call TRBJ2-3; D is ambiguous. This CDR3 has 14 amino acids. V was cut by 1 base and J by 1 base, with 6 bases left in between. The germline gives CDR1 SGHTA, CDR2 FQGTGA. Using reference TRBV7-3 and TRBJ2-3 for the parts outside the CDR3, the full variable domain is GAGVSQTPSNKVTEKGKYVELRCDPISGHTALYWYRQSLGQGPEFLIYFQGTGAADDSGLPNDRFFAVRPEGSVSTLKIQRTERGDSAVYLCASSLNPRTDTQYFGPGTRLTVL.

This clonotype was found a few times. This chain connects TRBV20-1 to TRBJ1-2; weak D call: TRBD1 (5 bases). Trimming cost V 3 bases and J 8 bases, with 13 bases left between them. The germline V gene has CDR1 DFQATT and CDR2 SNEGSKA (reference sequence). This CDR3 has 12 amino acids. The CDR3 DNA reads as TGCAGTGCTAGGCCGGGACTCGGGGGCTACACCTTC. Protein: CSARPGLGGYTF.

This clonotype was seen a handful of times. The chain uses TRBV20-1 and TRBJ1-1; 7 positions agree with TRBD1. In germline, CDR1 is DFQATT, CDR2 SNEGSKA (reference sequence). V lost 5 bases, J lost 4 bases, and 10 bases stayed unmatched. The CDR3 is made up of 14 amino acids. The CDR3 reads CSASSGGPTTEAFF. DNA of the CDR3: TGCAGTGCTTCATCAGGGGGGCCGACCACTGAAGCTTTCTTT.

This clonotype has only a few counts. The chain has TRBV29-1 and TRBJ1-6; possibly TRBD1 for D (6 bases). Trimming removed 4 bases at V and 14 bases at J, with 18 bases between. Germline CDR1 is SQVTM and CDR2 is ANQGSEA. The CDR3 has 13 amino acids. The CDR3 here is CSVVFQGTGTLHF. In nucleotides, the CDR3 is TGCAGCGTTGTCTTTCAGGGGACGGGGACCCTCCACTTT.

On this clonotype itself: The germline gene is not matched at one end of the junction; a read error may be the cause. The chain links TRBV20-1 to TRBJ2-2; D is uncertain. Germline V gives CDR1 DFQATT, CDR2 SNEGSKA (reference sequence). The CDR3 has 14 residues. The CDR3 sequence is CSARANGNAGELFF. CDR3 sequence (DNA): TGCAGTGCTAGAGCAAATGGGAACGCCGGGGAGCTGTTTTTT.

This clonotype was picked up a small number of times. V is TRBV10-2 and J is TRBJ2-1; 7 bases agree with TRBD2. The CDR3 is 13 residues long. V lost 6 bases and J lost 9; bases outside the gene matches: 8. Germline V CDR1 and CDR2: WSHSY, SAAADI. For the CDR3, the DNA is TGCGCCAGCAGCTACGGGACTAATTTTGAGCAGTTCTTC. Protein: CASSYGTNFEQFF.

About this clonotype: Possible read error: a much larger clone is one base away. Likely a read error: the CDR3 ends without its conserved phenylalanine or tryptophan. V usage is TRBV27 and J usage is TRBJ1-5; D is uncertain. V gave up 5 bases and J gave up 5 bases, with 7 bases separating them. There are 12 residues in the CDR3. Germline V lookup: CDR1 MNHEY, CDR2 SMNVEV (reference sequence). The CDR3 protein is CASSRLDQPQHS. DNA of the CDR3: TGTGCCAGCAGTCGCCTCGATCAGCCCCAGCATTCT.

This clonotype was seen only once. V and J are TRBV3-1 and TRBJ2-5, with a tentative D call TRBD2 (5 bases). Germline assignment: CDR1 LGHDT and CDR2 YNNKEL (reference sequence). The CDR3 contains 13 residues. V was shortened by 4 bases and J by 2 bases, with 8 bases between the two germline ends. The CDR3 spells CASSPWTQETQYF. CDR3 coding DNA: TGTGCCAGCAGCCCATGGACTCAAGAGACCCAGTACTTC.

This clonotype was observed many times. The gene calls are TRBV9 and TRBJ2-2; D may be TRBD1 or TRBD2 (7 bases each). Germline CDR1 SGDLS, CDR2 YYNGEE. Trimming left V 4 bases short and J 6 bases short, with 22 bases between. The CDR3 totals 17 residues. CDR3 DNA sequence: TGTGCCAGCAGCCCCCAGGGGGGGCTAGCGTTCGCCGGGGAGCTGTTTTTT. Its translation is CASSPQGGLAFAGELFF.

This chain uses TRBV12-3 or TRBV12-4 with TRBJ1-2; 7 positions agree with TRBD1. The CDR3 covers 13 residues. J lost 2 bases, V lost 6 bases, and 3 bases had no gene match. The CDR3 DNA reads TGTGCCAGCAGACTGACAGGGAACTATGGCTACACCTTC. This codes for CASRLTGNYGYTF.

This clonotype was recorded a few times. The chain recombines TRBV5-5 with TRBJ2-1; possible D gene TRBD1, 6 bases. This CDR3 is built from 16 residues. Germline V gives CDR1 SGHKS, CDR2 YYEKEE (reference sequence). Trimming pared 7 bases from V and 8 bases from J, leaving 25 bases between. As DNA, the CDR3 is TGTGCCAGCCCGAGAATCCCAGGAAGGGGGTTGGATGAGCAGTTCTTC. Translating it yields CASPRIPGRGLDEQFF.

The chain links TRBV5-5 to TRBJ1-2; the match to TRBD1 covers 10 bases. CDR3 length: 16 amino acids. Germline lookup yields CDR1 SGHKS and CDR2 YYEKEE (reference sequence). The J segment lost 4 bases and the V segment lost 4 bases, leaving 10 bases of the junction unmatched. The CDR3 DNA follows: TGTGCCAGCAGCCCCGGACAGGGGGGTGTCGGCTATGGCTACACCTTC. Its translation is CASSPGQGGVGYGYTF.

The chain joins TRBV20-1 to TRBJ2-1, with 12 positions matching TRBD2. Germline-derived CDR1 and CDR2 are DFQATT and SNEGSKA (reference sequence). J was trimmed by 6 bases and V by 6 bases; bases with no gene match: 6. This CDR3 has 14 amino acids. The CDR3 protein is CSAFGLAGLNEQFF. CDR3 bases: TGCAGTGCCTTCGGACTAGCGGGGCTCAATGAGCAGTTCTTC.

The genes are TRBV9 and TRBJ2-7; TRBD2 matches 7 bases. V was pared by 4 bases and J by 6 bases, with 7 bases of the junction left unmatched. The CDR3 length is 13 residues. The V gene's germline CDR1 is SGDLS and CDR2 YYNGEE. The CDR3 here is CASSRTSLGEQYF. CDR3 in DNA: TGTGCCAGCAGCCGGACTAGTTTAGGCGAGCAGTACTTC.

The J gene is TRBJ2-5, the V gene TRBV5-8; D ambiguous. V lost 0 bases and J lost 3, with 6 bases in between. The CDR3 is made up of 13 amino acids. Germline V gene lookup returns CDR1 SGHTS and CDR2 YDEGEE. The CDR3 here is CASSLDPEETQYF. For the CDR3, the DNA is TGTGCCAGCAGCTTGGATCCTGAAGAGACCCAGTACTTC.

The chain couples TRBV12-3 or TRBV12-4 to TRBJ2-3; TRBD1 aligns across 7 bases. Trimming took 7 bases from V and 3 from J; bases not matched to a gene: 7. The CDR3 runs to 14 residues. The CDR3 sequence is CASTTGDRTDTQYF. CDR3 bases: TGTGCCAGCACCACAGGGGACCGGACAGATACGCAGTATTTT.

This clonotype was counted between two and nine times. J is TRBJ1-1 and V is TRBV7-9; D gene uncertain. Trimming removed 11 bases from V and 1 base from J, with 14 bases in between. Germline V CDR1 and CDR2: SEHNR, FQNEAQ (reference sequence). This CDR3 region has 13 residues. The CDR3 DNA reads TGTGCCGGTCGGGAAGATTCGAACACTGAAGCTTTCTTT. Translated: CAGREDSNTEAFF.